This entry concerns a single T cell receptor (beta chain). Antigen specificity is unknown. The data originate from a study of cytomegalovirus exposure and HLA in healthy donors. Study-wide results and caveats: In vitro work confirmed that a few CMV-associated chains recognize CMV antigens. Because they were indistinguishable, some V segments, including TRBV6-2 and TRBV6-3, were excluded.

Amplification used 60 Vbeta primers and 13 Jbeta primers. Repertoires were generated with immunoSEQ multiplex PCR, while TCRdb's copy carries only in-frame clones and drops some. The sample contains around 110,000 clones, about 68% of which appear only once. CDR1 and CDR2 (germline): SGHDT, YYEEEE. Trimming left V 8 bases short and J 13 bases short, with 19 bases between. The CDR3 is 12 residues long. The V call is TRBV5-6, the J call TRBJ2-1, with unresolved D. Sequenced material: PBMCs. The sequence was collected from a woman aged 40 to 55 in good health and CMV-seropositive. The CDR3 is CASGLSRTLQFF. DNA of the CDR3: TGTGCCAGTGGTTTATCGCGCACTCTACAGTTCTTC.